These T cell receptor beta chains were read from a single sample in a study of T cell repertoires in cytomegalovirus infection. MiXCR was run by TCRdb on the reads, yielding one entry per CDR3 protein. The sample has fewer than 700,000 distinct CDR3 sequences, approximately 24% seen once. Sequenced material: CD8+ T cells from PBMCs. The receptors stem from a human donor in good health (CMV status not recorded). Some clones in this sample may be carry-over from other donors' samples. CDR3s include the opening cysteine and the closing phenylalanine or tryptophan. D genes are given only for firm matches. The listing skips clone size in some rows; elsewhere it reads once, few, many or a size class.

cdr3_length: 13
d_call: NA
v_call: TRBV9
clone_size: NA
j_call: TRBJ1-2
cdr3_aa: CASSVVSPRGYTF
cdr3_nt: TGTGCCAGCAGCGTAGTATCTCCGCGCGGCTACACCTTC

cdr3_length: 14
d_call: NA
v_call: TRBV28
clone_size: few
j_call: TRBJ2-5
cdr3_aa: CASTPSRVRETQYF
cdr3_nt: TGTGCCAGCACCCCGTCGAGGGTCCGGGAGACCCAGTACTTC

cdr3_length: 16
d_call: NA
v_call: TRBV2
clone_size: few
j_call: TRBJ2-3
cdr3_aa: CASSSERAASTDTQYF
cdr3_nt: TGTGCCAGCAGTTCCGAAAGGGCGGCTAGCACAGATACGCAGTATTTT

cdr3_length: 14
d_call: TRBD1
v_call: TRBV12-3/TRBV12-4
clone_size: NA
j_call: TRBJ1-5
cdr3_aa: CASRLGDSHQPQHF
cdr3_nt: TGTGCCAGCAGACTTGGGGACAGCCATCAGCCCCAGCATTTT

cdr3_length: 14
d_call: NA
v_call: TRBV7-2
clone_size: NA
j_call: TRBJ1-1
cdr3_aa: CASSARDTPTETFF
cdr3_nt: TGTGCCAGCAGCGCACGGGACACCCCCACTGAAACTTTCTTT

cdr3_length: 15
d_call: NA
v_call: TRBV6-2/TRBV6-3
clone_size: few
j_call: TRBJ1-6
cdr3_aa: CASSARDVDNSPLHF
cdr3_nt: TGTGCCAGCAGTGCCCGGGACGTTGATAATTCACCCCTCCACTTT

cdr3_length: 14
d_call: TRBD2
v_call: TRBV20-1
clone_size: few
j_call: TRBJ2-7
cdr3_aa: CSATGTSDAYEQYF
cdr3_nt: TGCAGTGCTACCGGGACTAGCGACGCCTACGAGCAGTACTTC

cdr3_length: 15
d_call: NA
v_call: TRBV14
clone_size: NA
j_call: TRBJ1-5
cdr3_aa: CASNQGGFGNQPQHF
cdr3_nt: TGTGCCAGCAACCAAGGTGGATTCGGCAATCAGCCCCAGCATTTT

cdr3_length: 18
d_call: TRBD1
v_call: TRBV7-9
clone_size: many
j_call: TRBJ2-1
cdr3_aa: CASSLLGQGFDSYNEQFF
cdr3_nt: TGTGCCAGCAGCTTACTCGGACAGGGGTTTGACTCCTACAATGAGCAGTTCTTC

cdr3_length: 17
d_call: TRBD1
v_call: TRBV6-2/TRBV6-3
clone_size: few
j_call: TRBJ1-5
cdr3_aa: CASSYSTGQGRNQPQHF
cdr3_nt: TGTGCCAGCAGTTACTCGACCGGACAGGGGCGCAATCAGCCCCAGCATTTT

cdr3_length: 12
d_call: NA
v_call: TRBV7-9
clone_size: many
j_call: TRBJ2-5
cdr3_aa: CASSGIQETQYF
cdr3_nt: TGTGCCAGCAGCGGGATCCAAGAGACCCAGTACTTC

cdr3_length: 18
d_call: NA
v_call: TRBV5-5
clone_size: NA
j_call: TRBJ2-5
cdr3_aa: CASSFKPRGTGIKETQYF
cdr3_nt: TGTGCCAGCAGCTTTAAGCCGCGTGGGACCGGCATTAAGGAGACCCAGTACTTC

cdr3_length: 16
d_call: TRBD1
v_call: TRBV29-1
clone_size: NA
j_call: TRBJ1-1
cdr3_aa: CSAVGQRTGRETEAFF
cdr3_nt: TGCAGCGCCGTGGGCCAGCGGACAGGGCGGGAGACTGAAGCTTTCTTT

cdr3_length: 14
d_call: NA
v_call: TRBV5-5
clone_size: few
j_call: TRBJ2-2
cdr3_aa: CASSLFRGNGELFF
cdr3_nt: TGTGCCAGCAGCTTGTTTCGGGGGAACGGGGAGCTGTTTTTT

cdr3_length: 17
d_call: TRBD2
v_call: TRBV10-3
clone_size: few
j_call: TRBJ2-5
cdr3_aa: CATDTGTSGGYQETQYF
cdr3_nt: TGTGCCACCGATACCGGGACTAGCGGGGGGTACCAAGAGACCCAGTACTTC

cdr3_length: 14
d_call: NA
v_call: TRBV5-1
clone_size: few
j_call: TRBJ2-3
cdr3_aa: CASSLRRSGDTQYF
cdr3_nt: TGCGCCAGCAGCTTGAGACGGTCGGGAGATACGCAGTATTTT

cdr3_length: 18
d_call: NA
v_call: TRBV2
clone_size: NA
j_call: TRBJ1-5
cdr3_aa: CASSEALWDGQSNQPQHF
cdr3_nt: TGTGCCAGCAGTGAAGCGCTGTGGGATGGACAGAGCAATCAGCCCCAGCATTTT

cdr3_length: 16
d_call: NA
v_call: TRBV20-1
clone_size: NA
j_call: TRBJ1-6
cdr3_aa: CSARDRMTYYNSPLHF
cdr3_nt: TGCAGTGCTAGAGATCGAATGACTTACTATAATTCACCCCTCCACTTT

cdr3_length: 15
d_call: NA
v_call: TRBV7-2
clone_size: many
j_call: TRBJ2-5
cdr3_aa: CASSLEDAFGETQYF
cdr3_nt: TGTGCCAGCAGCTTAGAAGACGCCTTTGGGGAGACCCAGTACTTC

cdr3_length: 16
d_call: NA
v_call: TRBV4-3
clone_size: few
j_call: TRBJ1-2
cdr3_aa: CASSPSRGGTNYGYTF
cdr3_nt: TGCGCCAGCAGCCCTAGTAGGGGAGGGACTAACTATGGCTACACCTTC

cdr3_length: 14
d_call: NA
v_call: TRBV27
clone_size: NA
j_call: TRBJ2-1
cdr3_aa: CASSLGVRLGEQFF
cdr3_nt: TGTGCTAGCAGTTTAGGTGTTCGCTTGGGTGAGCAGTTCTTC

cdr3_length: 14
d_call: NA
v_call: TRBV6-2/TRBV6-3
clone_size: NA
j_call: TRBJ2-1
cdr3_aa: CASSYGDLDLEQFF
cdr3_nt: TGTGCCAGCAGTTACGGAGACCTCGACTTAGAGCAGTTCTTC

cdr3_length: 12
d_call: TRBD1
v_call: TRBV6-2/TRBV6-3
clone_size: few
j_call: TRBJ2-1
cdr3_aa: CASNPYRDRRVF
cdr3_nt: TGTGCCAGCAACCCATACCGGGACAGGAGGGTCTTC

cdr3_length: 15
d_call: NA
v_call: TRBV6-5
clone_size: many
j_call: TRBJ2-3
cdr3_aa: CASSSQLESPDTQYF
cdr3_nt: TGTGCCAGCAGTTCTCAACTAGAATCGCCAGATACGCAGTATTTT

cdr3_length: 12
d_call: NA
v_call: TRBV28
clone_size: many
j_call: TRBJ1-2
cdr3_aa: CASSKGNYGYTF
cdr3_nt: TGTGCCAGCAGTAAGGGGAACTATGGCTACACCTTC

cdr3_length: 14
d_call: NA
v_call: TRBV27
clone_size: NA
j_call: TRBJ1-1
cdr3_aa: CASSLFSGNTEAFF
cdr3_nt: TGTGCCAGCAGTCTATTCTCAGGGAACACTGAAGCTTTCTTT

cdr3_length: 15
d_call: NA
v_call: TRBV5-5
clone_size: few
j_call: TRBJ1-5
cdr3_aa: CASSWNGRYNQPQHF
cdr3_nt: TGTGCCAGCAGCTGGAACGGACGGTACAATCAGCCCCAGCATTTT

cdr3_length: 17
d_call: NA
v_call: TRBV6-2/TRBV6-3
clone_size: once
j_call: TRBJ1-1
cdr3_aa: CASSYHARATANTEAFF
cdr3_nt: TGTGCCAGCAGTTATCACGCACGTGCGACAGCAAACACTGAAGCTTTCTTT

cdr3_length: 14
d_call: NA
v_call: TRBV15
clone_size: NA
j_call: TRBJ1-5
cdr3_aa: CATSKGWINQPQHF
cdr3_nt: TGTGCCACCAGCAAAGGGTGGATCAATCAGCCCCAGCATTTT

cdr3_length: 16
d_call: TRBD1
v_call: TRBV28
clone_size: NA
j_call: TRBJ1-6
cdr3_aa: CASSLSRQGGNSPLHF
cdr3_nt: TGTGCCAGCAGTTTATCTAGACAGGGAGGGAATTCACCCCTCCACTTT

cdr3_length: 16
d_call: TRBD2
v_call: TRBV20-1
clone_size: NA
j_call: TRBJ2-1
cdr3_aa: CSARDQAGGPYNEQFF
cdr3_nt: TGCAGTGCTAGAGACCAAGCGGGGGGGCCCTACAATGAGCAGTTCTTC

cdr3_length: 13
d_call: NA
v_call: TRBV7-9
clone_size: NA
j_call: TRBJ1-2
cdr3_aa: CASSLVVADDYTF
cdr3_nt: TGTGCCAGCAGCTTAGTGGTGGCTGATGACTACACCTTC

cdr3_length: 15
d_call: NA
v_call: TRBV9
clone_size: few
j_call: TRBJ1-2
cdr3_aa: CASSVGLMIDYGYTF
cdr3_nt: TGTGCCAGCAGCGTAGGACTGATGATTGACTATGGCTACACCTTC

cdr3_length: 17
d_call: NA
v_call: TRBV7-6
clone_size: NA
j_call: TRBJ1-1
cdr3_aa: CASSLKSYQETNTEAFF
cdr3_nt: TGTGCCAGCAGCTTAAAATCGTATCAGGAGACGAACACTGAAGCTTTCTTT

cdr3_length: 13
d_call: NA
v_call: TRBV7-9
clone_size: many
j_call: TRBJ1-1
cdr3_aa: CASSSPWTLEAFF
cdr3_nt: TGTGCCAGCAGCTCCCCCTGGACCTTGGAAGCTTTCTTT